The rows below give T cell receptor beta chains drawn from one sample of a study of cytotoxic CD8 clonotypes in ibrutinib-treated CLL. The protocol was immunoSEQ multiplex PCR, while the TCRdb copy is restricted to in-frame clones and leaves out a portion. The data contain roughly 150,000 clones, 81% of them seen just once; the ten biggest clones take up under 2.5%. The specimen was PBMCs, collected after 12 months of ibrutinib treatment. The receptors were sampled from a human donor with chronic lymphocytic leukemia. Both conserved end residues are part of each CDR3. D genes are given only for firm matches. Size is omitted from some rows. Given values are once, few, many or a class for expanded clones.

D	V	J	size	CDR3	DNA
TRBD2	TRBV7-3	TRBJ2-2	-	CASSQTGLAESNTGELFF	TGTGCCAGCAGCCAAACAGGACTAGCGGAATCGAACACCGGGGAGCTGTTTTTT
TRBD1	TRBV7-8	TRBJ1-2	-	CASSTGQGSRGYTF	TGTGCCAGCAGCACAGGACAGGGGTCTCGGGGCTACACCTTC
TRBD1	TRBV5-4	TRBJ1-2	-	CASSPQQGGFYGYTF	TGTGCCAGCAGCCCGCAACAGGGGGGATTCTATGGCTACACCTTC
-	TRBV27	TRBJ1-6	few	CASSFPTGPLHF	TGTGCCAGCAGTTTCCCGACCGGACCCCTCCACTTT
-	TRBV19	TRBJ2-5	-	CASSMVAGVARSQETQYF	TGTGCCAGTAGTATGGTGGCAGGGGTTGCTCGGAGCCAAGAGACCCAGTACTTC
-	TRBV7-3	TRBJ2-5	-	CASSLAAAQETQYF	TGTGCCAGCAGCTTAGCGGCCGCCCAAGAGACCCAGTACTTC
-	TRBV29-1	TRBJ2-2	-	CSVLLGHTNTGELFF	TGCAGCGTTTTACTGGGACATACGAACACCGGGGAGCTGTTTTTT
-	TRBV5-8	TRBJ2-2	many	CASSLEGRSGELFF	TGTGCCAGCAGCTTGGAGGGAAGGTCCGGGGAGCTGTTTTTT
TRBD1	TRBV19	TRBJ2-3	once	CASSIGGGAGSSQTDTQYF	TGTGCCAGTAGTATAGGAGGGGGCGCAGGCTCGAGTCAGACAGATACGCAGTATTTT
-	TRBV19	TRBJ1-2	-	CASSINTFGYGYTF	TGTGCCAGTAGTATAAATACGTTCGGGTATGGCTACACCTTC
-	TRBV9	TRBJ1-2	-	CASSVGQYGYTF	TGTGCCAGCAGCGTAGGACAGTATGGCTACACCTTC
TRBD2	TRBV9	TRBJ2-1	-	CASSSLLLAGGLNEQFF	TGTGCCAGCAGCTCGCTCCTCTTGGCGGGAGGGTTGAATGAGCAGTTCTTC
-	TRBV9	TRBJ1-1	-	CASSVSGINTEAFF	TGTGCCAGCAGCGTATCAGGGATTAACACTGAAGCTTTCTTT
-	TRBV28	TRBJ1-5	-	CASSLPPVGWGRQPQHF	TGTGCCAGCAGTTTACCCCCGGTGGGCTGGGGGAGGCAGCCCCAGCATTTT
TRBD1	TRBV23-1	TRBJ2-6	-	CASSQVGQGLYLSTGANVLTF	TGCGCCAGCAGTCAAGTCGGACAGGGGTTGTATTTGTCCACTGGGGCCAACGTCCTGACTTTC
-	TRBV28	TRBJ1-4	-	CASSTHGALRGANEKLFF	TGTGCCAGCAGTACCCACGGGGCTCTCCGGGGGGCTAATGAAAAACTGTTTTTT
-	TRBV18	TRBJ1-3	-	CASSPISLTISGNTIYF	TGTGCCAGCTCACCAATATCTTTAACTATCTCTGGAAACACCATATATTTT
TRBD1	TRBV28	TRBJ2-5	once	CASSSQDRGIQYF	TGTGCCAGCAGTTCGCAGGACAGGGGTATCCAGTACTTC
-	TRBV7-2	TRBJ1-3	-	CASSVERFSGNTIYF	TGTGCCTCCTCCGTGGAGAGGTTCTCTGGAAACACCATATATTTT
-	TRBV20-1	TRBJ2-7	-	CSARFYYEQYF	TGCAGTGCTAGATTTTACTACGAGCAGTACTTC
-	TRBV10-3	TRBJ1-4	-	CAISEGSPEIGKLFF	TGTGCCATCAGTGAGGGGAGCCCCGAAATCGGAAAACTGTTTTTT
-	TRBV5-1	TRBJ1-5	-	CASSLAPTGAGNQPQHF	TGCGCCAGCAGCTTGGCCCCGACGGGGGCGGGCAATCAGCCCCAGCATTTT